These 8 T cell receptor beta chains were all obtained from the same sample, sequenced in a study of OX40 agonist ivuxolimab in advanced cancers. This table comes from immunoSEQ multiplex PCR, and its TCRdb copy is limited to in-frame clones, with some not included. The table records 85,000 to 95,000 clones, roughly 87% of them present only once. Source: CD4+ or CD8+ T cells sorted from blood, taken in a trial of the OX40 agonist ivuxolimab. These TCRs come from an adult with an advanced solid tumor such as melanoma, head and neck, liver or kidney cancer.

The V and J genes are TRBV5-4 and TRBJ1-3, with TRBD1 matching over 10 bases. This CDR3 region has 15 residues. Germline assignment: CDR1 SGHNT and CDR2 YYREEE (reference sequence). V was clipped by 10 bases and J by 0 bases; unmatched bases: 7. CDR3 sequence: CAGSTGGLSGNTIYF. CDR3 DNA: TGTGCCGGATCGACAGGGGGCCTCTCTGGAAACACCATATATTTT.

The V gene is TRBV5-1, the J gene TRBJ2-7; a possible D gene is TRBD1 (6 bases). The germline V and J ends were trimmed by 4 bases and 1 base, with 9 bases remaining between them. CDR1 and CDR2 from the germline V gene are SGHRS and YFSETQ. This CDR3 has 13 amino acids. The CDR3 DNA reads TGCGCCAGCAGCCAGCAGGGGTCCTACGAGCAGTACTTC. Its translation is CASSQQGSYEQYF.

This sequence joins TRBV5-4 and TRBJ2-1; unclear D gene. This CDR3 region has 13 residues. V was trimmed by 0 bases and J by 6 bases, leaving 7 bases between them. CDR1 and CDR2 (germline): SGHNT, YYREEE (reference sequence). The CDR3 is CASSLVTANEQFF. Written as DNA, the CDR3 is TGTGCCAGCAGCTTGGTCACAGCCAATGAGCAGTTCTTC.

The chain uses TRBV28 and TRBJ1-2, with D possibly matching TRBD1 (5 bases). Trimming took 3 bases from V and 14 from J, leaving 13 bases between them. The CDR3 extends over 11 amino acids. Looked up from germline, CDR1 is MDHEN and CDR2 is SYDVKM. In DNA, the CDR3 is TGTGCCAGCAGTTTCCCGGGGGGGTGGACCTTC. Protein: CASSFPGGWTF.

This chain links TRBV11-3 with TRBJ2-3; no clear D gene. The CDR3 totals 14 residues. The V and J ends lost 4 bases and 0 bases respectively, with 8 bases between them. Per the germline V gene, CDR1 is SGHNT and CDR2 is YENEEA. The CDR3 DNA sequence: TGTGCCAGCAGCTCCCCGGGTAGCACAGATACGCAGTATTTT. It specifies CASSSPGSTDTQYF.

Here the CDR3 reads CASSLGQSNQPQHF. CDR3 coding DNA: TGCGCCAGCAGCTTGGGTCAGAGCAATCAGCCCCAGCATTTT. The rearrangement joins TRBV5-1 to TRBJ1-5; no reliable D call. The length of the CDR3 is 14 residues. V lost 0 bases to trimming and J lost 1 base, with 5 bases between them. Germline V gene data show CDR1 as SGHRS and CDR2 as YFSETQ.

This clone was counted once. The chain recombines TRBV27 with TRBJ1-6; 9 nucleotides line up with TRBD1. Unmatched junction bases numbered 3, after V lost 4 bases and J lost 5 bases. CDR1 and CDR2 from the germline V gene are MNHEY and SMNVEV (reference sequence). The CDR3 has 15 residues. CDR3 region: CASSWGDRDNSPLHF. The DNA for the CDR3 is TGTGCCAGCAGTTGGGGGGACAGGGATAATTCACCCCTCCACTTT.

The V and J genes are TRBV25-1 and TRBJ2-6; unclear D gene. The V gene's germline CDR1 is MGHDK and CDR2 SYGVNS. V was shortened by 6 bases and J by 2 bases, with 5 bases between the two germline ends. This CDR3 comprises 13 residues. The CDR3, as DNA: TGTGCCAGCAGAGATGCTGGGGCCAACGTCCTGACTTTC. It is translated as CASRDAGANVLTF. Full variable domain (rest looked up from reference TRBV25-1 and TRBJ2-6): EADIYQTPRYLVIGTGKKITLECSQTMGHDKMYWYQQDPGMELHLIHYSYGVNSTEKGDLSSESTVSRIRTEHFPLTLESARPSHTSQYLCASRDAGANVLTFGAGSRLTVL.